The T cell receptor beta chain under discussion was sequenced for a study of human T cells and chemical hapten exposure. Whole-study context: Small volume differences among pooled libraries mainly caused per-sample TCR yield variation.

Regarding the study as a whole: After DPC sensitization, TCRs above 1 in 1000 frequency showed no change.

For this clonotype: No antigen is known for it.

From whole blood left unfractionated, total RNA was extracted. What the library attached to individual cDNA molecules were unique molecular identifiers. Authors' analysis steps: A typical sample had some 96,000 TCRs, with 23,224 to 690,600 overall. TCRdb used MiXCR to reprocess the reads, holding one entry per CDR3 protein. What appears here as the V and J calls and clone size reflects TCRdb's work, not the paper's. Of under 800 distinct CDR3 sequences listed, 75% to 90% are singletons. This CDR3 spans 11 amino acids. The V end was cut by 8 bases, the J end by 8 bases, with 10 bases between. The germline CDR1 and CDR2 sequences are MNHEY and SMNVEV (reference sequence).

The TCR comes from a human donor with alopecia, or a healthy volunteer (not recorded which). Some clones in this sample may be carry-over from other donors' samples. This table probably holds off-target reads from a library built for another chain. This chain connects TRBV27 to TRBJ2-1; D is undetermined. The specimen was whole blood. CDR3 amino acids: CASGLKYEQFF. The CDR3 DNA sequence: TGTGCCAGCGGCCTGAAGTATGAGCAGTTCTTC.